A selection of T cell receptor beta chains follows, all from one sample in a study of PD-1 blockade in mismatch repair-deficient tumors. The method was immunoSEQ multiplex PCR; TCRdb's version includes in-frame clones alone and lacks a portion of them. Of roughly 16,000 clones listed, approximately 84% were seen once; the top ten hold around 3.7%. The sample was PBMCs, taken 4 weeks after starting pembrolizumab. The receptors were sampled from an adult with mismatch repair-deficient cancer. Both conserved end residues are part of each CDR3.

v_call,j_call,cdr3_aa
TRBV12-5,TRBJ1-1,CASGLEGASTEAFF
TRBV5-1,TRBJ1-3,CASSSEGRNGNTIYF
TRBV7-9,TRBJ2-3,CATVTGSTDTQYF
TRBV30,TRBJ1-1,CAWSHRGGTEAFF
TRBV11-2,TRBJ1-3,CASSLSPRGQRNTIYF
TRBV6-6,TRBJ1-4,CARRVPRGLFEKLFF
TRBV27,TRBJ1-5,CASSLLGQGSVGNQPQHF
TRBV6-1,TRBJ1-1,CASSPQVRNTEAFF
TRBV27,TRBJ2-7,CASSFVGQVYEQYF
TRBV7-9,TRBJ1-4,CASSLWSGSNEKLFF
TRBV5-5,TRBJ2-1,CASSLRGSNEQFF
TRBV7-2,TRBJ2-7,CASSPTRDYYEQYF
TRBV28,TRBJ2-7,CASRASGAPVTYEQYF
TRBV4-2,TRBJ2-3,CASSQKAGYSTDTQYF